The 17 T cell receptor beta chains reported below all come from one sample, sequenced in a study of beta chain features in type 1 diabetes. Study-wide points: TCRB CDR3 length was moderately but significantly reduced in all four CD4+ subsets of Type 1 diabetes patients.

No antigen is known for these receptors. Since all of the isolated RNA was reverse transcribed, expressed TCRB transcripts were what got sequenced. Measured with immunoSEQ multiplex PCR; TCRdb has only the in-frame clones, and not every one. The table lists around 710,000 clones, 9.5% to 15% of them singletons, with around 0.12% in the top ten. The specimen sequenced was naive CD4+ T cells from blood. The receptors derive from a man between 25 and 39 years old with type 1 diabetes.

The V gene is TRBV12-5, the J gene TRBJ1-4; TRBD1 matches at 7 bases. This CDR3 is built from 16 residues. J lost 0 bases, V lost 5 bases, and 6 bases had no gene match. Germline CDR1 reads LGHNT; CDR2 reads FRNRAP. CDR3 DNA: TGTGCTAGTGGTAGCGGGACAGTTGCAACTAATGAAAAACTGTTTTTT. This gives the protein CASGSGTVATNEKLFF.

This clone has more than one count but fewer than ten. The rearrangement joins TRBV10-3 to TRBJ2-2; maybe TRBD1 (5 bases). The CDR3 sequence is 12 residues long. Trimming shortened V by 10 bases and J by 6 bases, and 12 bases separated the two germline ends. Germline-derived CDR1 and CDR2 are ENHRY and SYGVKD. DNA of the CDR3: TGTGCCACCCTACAGGACCCCGGGGAGCTGTTTTTT. As protein: CATLQDPGELFF.

This clone was detected only a few times. This rearrangement joins TRBV7-9 to TRBJ1-5; D uncertain. The V end was cut by 5 bases, the J end by 0 bases, with 2 bases between. Germline V lookup: CDR1 SEHNR, CDR2 FQNEAQ (reference sequence). The CDR3 totals 12 residues. The CDR3 sequence: CASSPSNQPQHF. In DNA form, the CDR3 reads TGTGCCAGCAGCCCTAGCAATCAGCCCCAGCATTTT.

This clone occurred a few times. The same CDR3 also results from other DNA sequences found in this sample. This chain joins TRBV7-2 and TRBJ2-5; D unclear. Germline V lookup: CDR1 SGHTA, CDR2 FQGNSA. The V end lost 1 base, the J end lost 5 bases, and 8 bases lay between the germline ends. There are 13 residues in the CDR3. CDR3 region: CASSLGTQETQYF. The CDR3 coding sequence is TGTGCCAGCAGCTTAGGCACTCAGGAGACCCAGTACTTC.

This clone was seen only a few times. V usage is TRBV7-3 and J usage is TRBJ1-6, with 9 bases identical to TRBD1. CDR3 length equals 15 residues. Germline V CDR1 and CDR2: SGHTA, FQGTGA. The junction had 6 bases not matched to a gene; V was cut back by 4 bases and J by 8 bases. The DNA of the CDR3 is TGTGCCAGCAGCTCGTCGGGACAGGGCCATTCACCCCTCCACTTT. This sequence encodes CASSSSGQGHSPLHF.

This clone was seen more than once but under ten times. The rearrangement links TRBV2 to TRBJ2-7; TRBD2 matches 7 bases. From germline, CDR1 is SNHLY and CDR2 FYNNEI. There are 14 residues in the CDR3. The V gene end was trimmed by 1 base and the J gene end by 0 bases; junction bases not matched to a gene: 0. This CDR3 is CASSEERDSYEQYF. As DNA, the CDR3 is TGTGCCAGCAGTGAAGAGCGGGACTCCTACGAGCAGTACTTC. Supplemented by reference TRBV2 and TRBJ2-7, the full variable domain reads EPEVTQTPSHQVTQMGQEVILRCVPISNHLYFYWYRQILGQKVEFLVSFYNNEISEKSEIFDDQFSVERPDGSNFTLKIRSTKLEDSAMYFCASSEERDSYEQYFGPGTRLTVT.

This clone appeared a few times. V usage is TRBV25-1 and J usage is TRBJ1-2; 7 nucleotides align to TRBD1. Germline values: CDR1 MGHDK, CDR2 SYGVNS. This CDR3 comprises 13 residues. With 6 bases clipped from V and 6 bases from J, the junction kept 7 bases outside the gene matches. In DNA form, the CDR3 reads TGTGCCAGCAGGAGGGAGACAGGGAATGGCTACACCTTC. As protein: CASRRETGNGYTF.

The chain recombines TRBV7-2 with TRBJ1-1, with D hard to call. In germline, CDR1 is SGHTA, CDR2 FQGNSA. With 3 bases removed from V and 7 bases from J, the gap between germline ends came to 9 bases. The CDR3 has 12 amino acids. CDR3 bases: TGTGCCAGCAGCTTCCCCCCCGGTGAAGCTTTCTTT. Its translation is CASSFPPGEAFF.

The V gene is TRBV9, the J gene TRBJ2-5; 9 bases are shared with TRBD1. V gave up 0 bases and J gave up 4 bases; unmatched junction bases: 7. The CDR3 covers 16 residues. The germline V gene encodes CDR1 SGDLS and CDR2 YYNGEE. CDR3 region: CASSVGGQGARETQYF. DNA of the CDR3: TGTGCCAGCAGCGTAGGGGGACAGGGAGCAAGAGAGACCCAGTACTTC.

The table lists this clone with a few counts. V usage is TRBV7-2 and J usage is TRBJ2-1, with 10 bases fitting TRBD2. Germline CDR1 reads SGHTA; CDR2 reads FQGNSA. Unmatched junction bases numbered 10, after V lost 8 bases and J lost 6 bases. The CDR3 runs to 15 residues. The CDR3 region is CASRQLAGISNEQFF. The CDR3 region has the DNA TGTGCCAGCCGCCAACTAGCGGGAATATCCAATGAGCAGTTCTTC.

Of note for this clone: The same CDR3 is also encoded by other DNA sequences in this sample. The V and J genes are TRBV18 and TRBJ2-5; 11 bases map to TRBD2. With 3 bases clipped from V and 2 bases from J, the junction kept 2 bases outside the gene matches. From germline, CDR1 is KGHSH and CDR2 LQKENI. The CDR3 has 15 residues. The CDR3 here is CASSPGLAEQETQYF. The CDR3 nucleotides are TGTGCCAGCTCACCGGGACTAGCGGAACAAGAGACCCAGTACTTC.

The CDR3 nucleotides are TGCAGCGTTGTGAGAAGCACAGATACGCAGTATTTT. It specifies CSVVRSTDTQYF. The rearrangement uses TRBV29-1 and TRBJ2-3; D remains unclear. The CDR3 length is 12 residues. Germline V gene data show CDR1 as SQVTM and CDR2 as ANQGSEA. The germline V and J ends were trimmed by 4 bases and 0 bases, with 5 bases remaining between them.

To note about this clone: Germline is not matched at one junction end, which may reflect a read error. The V and J genes are TRBV7-2 and TRBJ1-1; D remains unclear. The CDR3 sequence is 13 residues long. Germline-derived CDR1 and CDR2 are SGHTA and FQGNSA. CDR3 bases: TGTGCCAGCAGCTCGCCGCAGAACGCTGAAGCTTTCTTT. Translated, it gives CASSSPQNAEAFF.

This sequence joins TRBV15 and TRBJ1-2; no reliable D call. The CDR3 runs 15 residues. Germline CDR1 reads LNHNV; CDR2 reads YYDKDF (reference sequence). The V gene lost 0 bases and the J gene lost 4 bases, with 12 bases spanning the gap. As DNA, the CDR3 is TGTGCCACCAGCAGAGAAGATCGGGCCACCTATGGCTACACCTTC. It translates to CATSREDRATYGYTF. Together with reference TRBV15 and TRBJ1-2, the CDR3 gives the full variable domain: DAMVIQNPRYQVTQFGKPVTLSCSQTLNHNVMYWYQQKSSQAPKLLFHYYDKDFNNEADTPDNFQSRRPNTSFCFLDIRSPGLGDTAMYLCATSREDRATYGYTFGSGTRLTVV.

V usage is TRBV2 and J usage is TRBJ1-4; TRBD1 aligns across 8 bases. CDR3 length equals 16 residues. Germline values: CDR1 SNHLY, CDR2 FYNNEI. The V and J ends lost 3 bases and 7 bases, in that order; junction bases with no gene match: 10. The DNA of the CDR3 is TGTGCCAGCAGTGATCAGGGGGCTGCGGTAGGTGAAAAACTGTTTTTT. As protein: CASSDQGAAVGEKLFF.

This clone occurred a few times. The rearrangement links TRBV7-9 to TRBJ2-5; D is unresolved. Between the trimmed V and J ends, which lost 1 base and 3 bases, there was a span of 12 bases. CDR1 is SEHNR, CDR2 FQNEAQ, per germline (reference sequence). The CDR3 consists of 15 residues. DNA for the CDR3: TGTGCCAGCAGCTTAGTAGGTACCGCGGAAGAGACCCAGTACTTC. Residues: CASSLVGTAEETQYF.

The table lists this clone with a few counts. This CDR3 is also generated by other DNA sequences in the sample. CDR3: CASSFGQGQETQYF. As DNA, the CDR3 is TGCGCCAGCAGCTTCGGACAGGGGCAAGAGACCCAGTACTTC. The chain carries TRBV5-1 and TRBJ2-5, with 9 bases aligning to TRBD1. Unmatched junction bases numbered 1, after V lost 2 bases and J lost 2 bases. Germline V gene lookup returns CDR1 SGHRS and CDR2 YFSETQ. The CDR3 totals 14 residues.